The rows below give T cell receptor beta chains drawn from one sample of a study of blood T cell repertoires in COVID-19. Sequencing was performed with immunoSEQ multiplex PCR; in TCRdb, only in-frame clones are kept and a portion is missing. Of fewer than 150,000 clones in the sample, about 85% were seen once. What was sequenced was peripheral blood. Source of these receptors: a woman aged 55-69 years with COVID-19, enrolled during active disease. Both conserved end residues are part of each CDR3. D genes are given only for firm matches. Some rows have no size entry. The others give once, few or many, or a class for an expanded clone.

v_gene	d_gene	j_gene	abundance	CDR3aa	CDR3nt
TRBV2	NA	TRBJ2-4	NA	CASSGVGAPSHIQYF	TGTGCCAGCAGTGGGGTTGGGGCCCCCTCGCACATTCAGTACTTC
TRBV6-5	NA	TRBJ2-1	NA	CASSYETRREQFF	TGTGCCAGCAGTTACGAGACACGTCGTGAGCAGTTCTTC
TRBV3-1/TRBV3-2	NA	TRBJ1-5	NA	CASSPNSGLNQPQHF	TGTGCCAGCAGCCCTAATAGCGGGCTTAATCAGCCCCAGCATTTT
TRBV2	TRBD1	TRBJ2-7	NA	CASIHRDRVREQYF	TGTGCCAGCATTCACCGGGACAGGGTGAGGGAGCAGTACTTC
TRBV29-1	NA	TRBJ2-3	NA	CSVGRDHTDTQYF	TGCAGCGTTGGGCGGGACCACACAGATACGCAGTATTTT
TRBV30	NA	TRBJ1-2	NA	CAWSVRGNYGYTF	TGTGCCTGGAGTGTTCGAGGGAACTATGGCTACACCTTC
TRBV7-9	NA	TRBJ2-5	NA	CASSVRDLRRETQYF	TGTGCCAGCAGCGTTCGGGACTTAAGGAGAGAGACCCAGTACTTC
TRBV3-1/TRBV3-2	NA	TRBJ1-2	NA	CASSQRSQGRPNYGYTF	TGTGCCAGCAGCCAAAGGTCACAGGGCCGACCTAACTATGGCTACACCTTC
TRBV4-1	NA	TRBJ1-1	NA	CASSRQQGTEAFF	TGCGCCAGCAGCCGCCAACAGGGAACTGAAGCTTTCTTT
TRBV30	TRBD1	TRBJ1-1	NA	CAWSEQGPPWAFF	TGTGCCTGGAGTGAACAGGGGCCGCCGTGGGCTTTCTTT
TRBV19	NA	TRBJ1-1	NA	CASSTGMNTEAFF	TGTGCCAGTAGTACAGGAATGAACACTGAAGCTTTCTTT
TRBV19	TRBD1	TRBJ1-3	NA	CASIMTGTPGNTIYF	TGTGCCAGTATCATGACAGGGACCCCTGGAAACACCATATATTTT
TRBV3-1/TRBV3-2	TRBD1	TRBJ1-2	NA	CASSQPQGQGFYGYTF	TGTGCCAGCAGCCAACCCCAGGGACAGGGGTTCTATGGCTACACCTTC
TRBV3-1/TRBV3-2	NA	TRBJ1-3	NA	CASSGRQRKYLGRNTIYF	TGTGCCAGCAGCGGACGACAGCGTAAATATCTCGGAAGAAACACCATATATTTT
TRBV2	NA	TRBJ1-2	NA	CASSRAGFRGYTF	TGTGCCAGCAGTCGTGCGGGCTTTAGAGGCTACACCTTC
TRBV2	TRBD1	TRBJ1-6	NA	CASSEVRGVNSPLHF	TGTGCCAGCAGTGAAGTCAGGGGGGTAAATTCACCCCTCCACTTT
TRBV18	NA	TRBJ1-2	NA	CASSPLEGAEGYTF	TGTGCCAGCTCACCACTCGAGGGTGCGGAGGGCTACACCTTC
TRBV4-1	NA	TRBJ2-5	NA	CASSSRDFQETQYF	TGCGCCAGCAGCTCACGGGACTTCCAAGAGACCCAGTACTTC
TRBV19	TRBD1	TRBJ2-7	NA	CASSRTGGLYEQYF	TGTGCCAGTAGCCGGACAGGGGGACTTTACGAGCAGTACTTC
TRBV2	NA	TRBJ1-3	NA	CASITQGHGNTIYF	TGTGCCAGCATAACCCAGGGGCACGGAAACACCATATATTTT
TRBV5-1	NA	TRBJ2-7	NA	CASSNRVTSYEQYF	TGCGCCAGCAGCAACAGGGTAACTTCCTACGAGCAGTACTTC
TRBV9	NA	TRBJ1-5	few	CASSVTDSNQPQHF	TGTGCCAGCAGCGTGACAGATAGCAATCAGCCCCAGCATTTT
TRBV18	TRBD1	TRBJ1-2	NA	CASSTDRGRNYGYTF	TGTGCCAGCTCGACAGACAGGGGGCGGAACTATGGCTACACCTTC
TRBV6-2/TRBV6-3	NA	TRBJ2-7	NA	CASSLQGYEQYF	TGTGCCAGCAGTTTACAGGGTTACGAGCAGTACTTC
TRBV28	NA	TRBJ1-2	NA	CASSLSPGSRGYTF	TGTGCCAGCAGTTTATCGCCAGGGTCTCGTGGCTACACCTTC
TRBV7-8	TRBD1	TRBJ1-5	NA	CASSSRPGQGNQPQHF	TGTGCCAGCAGCTCTCGCCCGGGACAGGGAAATCAGCCCCAGCATTTT
TRBV7-3	NA	TRBJ2-1	once	CASSRTRGEQFF	TGTGCCAGCAGCCGGACGCGGGGTGAGCAGTTCTTC
TRBV14	NA	TRBJ1-1	NA	CASSLDNLNTEAFF	TGTGCCAGCAGCCTGGACAACTTGAACACTGAAGCTTTCTTT
TRBV9	NA	TRBJ2-7	NA	CASSPHVDSPYEQYF	TGTGCCAGCAGCCCCCACGTGGACAGCCCCTACGAGCAGTACTTC
TRBV12-3/TRBV12-4	NA	TRBJ1-1	NA	CASSFGEYEAFF	TGTGCCAGCAGTTTTGGGGAGTATGAAGCTTTCTTT
TRBV5-6	TRBD1	TRBJ1-6	NA	CASSSAGGRLSSPLHF	TGTGCCAGCAGCTCAGCAGGGGGCAGGTTAAGTTCACCCCTCCACTTT
TRBV5-1	TRBD2	TRBJ2-3	NA	CASSGWTSGEGTDTQYF	TGCGCCAGCAGCGGATGGACTAGCGGGGAAGGCACAGATACGCAGTATTTT
TRBV11-2	TRBD1	TRBJ1-4	NA	CASRRPGQGSPNEKLFF	TGTGCCAGCAGGCGACCGGGACAGGGGAGCCCTAATGAAAAACTGTTTTTT
TRBV14	TRBD2	TRBJ2-1	NA	CASSPAGTSLLGFF	TGTGCCAGCAGCCCCGCGGGGACTAGCTTGTTGGGATTCTTC
TRBV29-1	NA	TRBJ2-7	NA	CSVTIPRDYEQYF	TGCAGCGTCACCATTCCCAGGGACTACGAGCAGTACTTC
TRBV27	NA	TRBJ1-5	NA	CASSSGFNNQPQHF	TGTGCCAGCAGTTCAGGGTTCAACAATCAGCCCCAGCATTTT
TRBV2	TRBD1	TRBJ2-2	NA	CASIFDRGTGELFF	TGTGCCAGCATTTTCGACAGGGGCACCGGGGAGCTGTTTTTT
TRBV15	NA	TRBJ1-5	NA	CATSRVSGGNQPQHF	TGTGCCACCAGCAGAGTGTCCGGGGGAAATCAGCCCCAGCATTTT
TRBV19	TRBD2	TRBJ2-7	NA	CASSVSGGEQYF	TGTGCCAGTAGTGTTAGCGGGGGCGAGCAGTACTTC
TRBV24-1	NA	TRBJ2-5	NA	CATSDSGVGTQYF	TGTGCCACCAGTGATTCAGGGGTTGGGACCCAGTACTTC
TRBV12-3/TRBV12-4	NA	TRBJ2-4	NA	CASSRQVDIQYF	TGTGCCAGCAGCCGACAGGTGGACATTCAGTACTTC
TRBV12-3/TRBV12-4	NA	TRBJ2-2	NA	CASSLSATGELFF	TGTGCCAGCAGCCTCTCCGCGACCGGGGAGCTGTTTTTT
TRBV29-1	TRBD1	TRBJ1-4	NA	CSVAGTGWEKLFF	TGCAGCGTTGCCGGGACAGGGTGGGAAAAACTGTTTTTT
TRBV7-2	NA	TRBJ1-2	few	CASSLPLADYGYTF	TGTGCCAGCAGCTTACCCTTAGCAGACTATGGCTACACCTTC
TRBV6-1	TRBD1	TRBJ1-1	NA	CASSAGQGAYRNTEAFF	TGTGCCAGCAGTGCCGGACAGGGGGCTTATAGGAACACTGAAGCTTTCTTT
TRBV6-5	TRBD2	TRBJ2-1	once	CASSSSSSGGYNEQFF	TGTGCCAGCAGTTCCTCTTCTAGCGGGGGCTACAATGAGCAGTTCTTC
TRBV28	NA	TRBJ1-5	NA	CASTISNQPQHF	TGTGCCAGTACAATTAGCAATCAGCCCCAGCATTTT
TRBV5-1	TRBD1	TRBJ1-1	once	CASSLGGQGSRTEAFF	TGCGCCAGCAGCTTGGGTGGACAGGGGTCGAGAACTGAAGCTTTCTTT
TRBV9	TRBD2	TRBJ2-1	NA	CASSVGAGGPRNEQFF	TGTGCCAGCAGCGTAGGTGCGGGGGGGCCCCGCAATGAGCAGTTCTTC
TRBV3-1/TRBV3-2	NA	TRBJ1-4	once	CASSQDLQLGEKLFF	TGTGCCAGCAGCCAAGATCTACAGCTTGGGGAAAAACTGTTTTTT
TRBV10-3	NA	TRBJ1-3	NA	CAISEGGTIYF	TGTGCCATCAGTGAAGGGGGCACCATATATTTT
TRBV5-1	NA	TRBJ1-4	NA	CASSAGSTNEKLFF	TGCGCCAGCAGCGCAGGGTCAACTAATGAAAAACTGTTTTTT
TRBV7-2	TRBD1	TRBJ1-5	few	CASSSGQGGQPQHF	TGTGCCAGCAGCTCGGGACAGGGGGGCCAGCCCCAGCATTTT
TRBV6-5	NA	TRBJ1-2	NA	CASTDLGAYGYTF	TGTGCCAGCACCGACCTAGGGGCCTATGGCTACACCTTC